Listed below are T cell receptor beta chains from one sample, sequenced in a study of T cell responses to AZD1222 COVID-19 vaccine. Repertoires were generated with immunoSEQ multiplex PCR, while TCRdb's copy carries only in-frame clones and drops some. The data contain 97,000 or so clones, roughly 90% of them seen just once; the ten biggest clones take up less than 3.5%. The sequencing used peripheral blood, collected on day 0 of AZD1222 vaccination. The origin of the receptors is an adult in good health. CDR3s include the opening cysteine and the closing phenylalanine or tryptophan. A D gene is named only where the DNA matches it firmly. Some rows mark clone size as missing; the rest say once, few, many or name a class of expanded clone.

-	-	15	TRBV3-1/TRBV3-2	TRBJ2-5	CASSPEGREQETQYF	TGTGCCAGCAGCCCGGAGGGTCGGGAACAAGAGACCCAGTACTTC
-	-	14	TRBV7-3	TRBJ1-3	CASSSPGNGNTIYF	TGTGCCAGCAGCTCGCCAGGCAATGGAAACACCATATATTTT
-	once	15	TRBV28	TRBJ1-2	CASSLLAAKPYGYTF	TGTGCCAGCAGTTTATTAGCAGCTAAGCCCTATGGCTACACCTTC
-	-	12	TRBV7-9	TRBJ2-1	CASSKLANEQFF	TGTGCCAGCAGCAAACTAGCAAATGAGCAGTTCTTC
-	-	11	TRBV28	TRBJ1-2	CASSHRDGYTF	TGTGCCAGCAGTCACAGGGATGGCTACACCTTC
-	-	14	TRBV7-3	TRBJ2-1	CASSLEGSYPEQFF	TGTGCCAGCAGCTTAGAGGGTTCCTATCCTGAGCAGTTCTTC
-	-	16	TRBV7-2	TRBJ1-4	CASSFVGRATNEKLFF	TGTGCCAGCAGCTTTGTTGGGAGGGCAACTAATGAAAAACTGTTTTTT
-	-	16	TRBV13	TRBJ2-1	CASVLWGAPPYNEQFF	TGTGCCAGCGTCCTTTGGGGTGCCCCACCCTACAATGAGCAGTTCTTC
TRBD1	-	14	TRBV3-1/TRBV3-2	TRBJ2-5	CASSPGQGGETQYF	TGTGCCAGCAGCCCGGGACAGGGGGGAGAGACCCAGTACTTC
TRBD1	-	15	TRBV5-8	TRBJ1-2	CASSHQTGGNYGYTF	TGTGCCAGCAGCCACCAGACAGGGGGCAACTATGGCTACACCTTC
TRBD1	-	16	TRBV3-1/TRBV3-2	TRBJ1-1	CASSLGTGRVNTEAFF	TGTGCCAGCAGCCTTGGGACAGGGAGGGTGAACACTGAAGCTTTCTTT
-	-	19	TRBV7-3	TRBJ1-1	CASSLTGQLGRGGNTEAFF	TGTGCCAGCAGCTTAACGGGGCAGTTGGGACGGGGCGGGAACACTGAAGCTTTCTTT
TRBD1	-	14	TRBV5-3	TRBJ2-7	CARSTGQGEDEQYF	TGTGCCAGAAGCACAGGACAGGGCGAAGACGAGCAGTACTTC
TRBD1	-	14	TRBV19	TRBJ1-6	CASSSDRGNSPLHF	TGTGCCAGTAGTTCGGACAGGGGCAATTCACCCCTCCACTTT
TRBD2	-	16	TRBV11-2	TRBJ2-2	CASSLGGAGGPGELFF	TGTGCCAGCAGCTTAGGCGGGGCGGGGGGCCCCGGGGAGCTGTTTTTT
-	-	15	TRBV5-1	TRBJ2-3	CASSLAGRQADTQYF	TGCGCCAGCAGCTTGGCTGGTAGGCAGGCAGATACGCAGTATTTT
TRBD1	-	14	TRBV4-1	TRBJ2-1	CASSQGQGIFEQFF	TGCGCCAGCAGCCAAGGACAGGGAATATTTGAGCAGTTCTTC
TRBD1	-	16	TRBV6-5	TRBJ2-2	CASSYWVTGGTGELFF	TGTGCCAGCAGTTACTGGGTTACAGGGGGCACCGGGGAGCTGTTTTTT
-	-	16	TRBV5-4	TRBJ2-5	CASSSPRQRGLETQYF	TGTGCCAGCAGCTCCCCTCGGCAACGGGGGTTGGAGACCCAGTACTTC
-	once	12	TRBV29-1	TRBJ1-2	CSVDRKGDGYTF	TGCAGCGTCGACAGGAAGGGCGATGGCTACACCTTC
-	few	14	TRBV18	TRBJ1-3	CASSSLGGVNTIYF	TGTGCCAGCTCATCCTTAGGAGGGGTGAACACCATATATTTT
TRBD1	-	15	TRBV4-2	TRBJ2-7	CASSQPGQGVYEQYF	TGTGCCAGCAGCCAACCGGGACAGGGTGTCTACGAGCAGTACTTC
-	-	13	TRBV28	TRBJ2-2	CASIYRDTGELFF	TGTGCCAGCATATACAGGGACACCGGGGAGCTGTTTTTT
-	-	16	TRBV30	TRBJ1-5	CAWSVPSGFVNQPQHF	TGTGCCTGGAGTGTACCGTCGGGGTTTGTCAATCAGCCCCAGCATTTT
-	-	16	TRBV7-9	TRBJ1-5	CASSLDLGVLNQPQHF	TGTGCCAGCAGCTTGGACCTCGGGGTTCTCAATCAGCCCCAGCATTTT
TRBD1	-	14	TRBV24-1	TRBJ2-2	CATSETGETGELFF	TGTGCCACCAGTGAGACAGGGGAGACCGGGGAGCTGTTTTTT
-	-	18	TRBV15	TRBJ1-1	CATSRDYSGGGENTEAFF	TGTGCCACCAGCAGAGATTATTCCGGGGGCGGCGAGAACACTGAAGCTTTCTTT
-	-	13	TRBV10-2	TRBJ1-1	CASSLQGQTEAFF	TGCGCCAGCAGTCTCCAGGGTCAAACTGAAGCTTTCTTT
-	-	14	TRBV19	TRBJ1-4	CASSSGDGDEKLFF	TGTGCCAGTAGTTCGGGGGATGGAGATGAAAAACTGTTTTTT
-	-	16	TRBV27	TRBJ2-7	CASSLSYGTVAYEQYF	TGTGCCAGCAGTTTATCTTACGGGACGGTGGCCTACGAGCAGTACTTC
-	-	14	TRBV5-1	TRBJ2-3	CATYRDTGSDTQYF	TGCGCCACCTACCGGGACACAGGATCCGATACGCAGTATTTT
TRBD2	-	15	TRBV7-8	TRBJ2-5	CASSRTSGYTETQYF	TGTGCCAGCAGCCGGACTAGCGGGTATACAGAGACCCAGTACTTC
-	-	15	TRBV18	TRBJ1-3	CASSQIDRSGNTIYF	TGTGCCAGCTCACAAATCGACAGGTCTGGAAACACCATATATTTT
TRBD2	-	15	TRBV7-9	TRBJ2-7	CASRLSGRGNYEQYF	TGTGCCAGCAGGCTTAGCGGGAGAGGAAACTACGAGCAGTACTTC
TRBD1	-	13	TRBV5-1	TRBJ1-2	CASSQPGQGLVTF	TGCGCCAGCAGCCAGCCGGGACAGGGGCTAGTCACCTTC
-	once	15	TRBV15	TRBJ2-3	CATSRSGHLTDTQYF	TGTGCCACCAGCAGATCGGGACACCTCACAGATACGCAGTATTTT
-	-	15	TRBV11-2	TRBJ1-1	CASSLFKQAGTEAFF	TGTGCCAGCAGCTTATTTAAGCAGGCGGGGACTGAAGCTTTCTTT
TRBD1	-	14	TRBV5-4	TRBJ1-5	CASSSDRGAQPQHF	TGTGCCAGCAGCTCCGACAGGGGGGCTCAGCCCCAGCATTTT
-	-	13	TRBV6-5	TRBJ2-1	CASSYLDRKKQFF	TGTGCCAGCAGTTACCTCGACAGGAAGAAGCAGTTCTTC
-	-	15	TRBV5-1	TRBJ1-3	CASSLLQAAGNTIYF	TGCGCCAGCAGCTTGCTACAGGCTGCTGGAAACACCATATATTTT
TRBD1	-	17	TRBV28	TRBJ1-6	CASSSHLDRSSNSPLHF	TGTGCCAGCAGTTCCCACTTGGACAGGTCTTCTAATTCACCCCTCCACTTT
-	-	13	TRBV12-3/TRBV12-4	TRBJ2-7	CASSLYRIYEQYF	TGTGCCAGCAGTTTATACAGGATCTACGAGCAGTACTTC
TRBD2	-	14	TRBV7-2	TRBJ2-7	CASSLSGIRSEQYF	TGTGCCAGCAGCTTGAGCGGGATTAGGAGCGAGCAGTACTTC
TRBD2	-	19	TRBV4-2	TRBJ2-5	CASSQVQGLGLAEQETQYF	TGTGCCAGCAGCCAAGTTCAGGGACTGGGACTAGCGGAACAAGAGACCCAGTACTTC
-	-	16	TRBV10-2	TRBJ2-7	CASSELARGSSYEQYF	TGCGCCAGCAGTGAGCTGGCTAGGGGGAGCTCCTACGAGCAGTACTTC
TRBD1	-	17	TRBV5-1	TRBJ2-1	CASSPLTGLSTPNEQFF	TGCGCCAGCAGCCCACTGACAGGGCTTTCCACCCCAAATGAGCAGTTCTTC
-	-	14	TRBV7-8	TRBJ1-1	CASSLLRENTEAFF	TGTGCCAGCAGCTTACTGAGGGAAAACACTGAAGCTTTCTTT
-	-	10	TRBV6-5	TRBJ1-1	CASNGHEAFF	TGTGCCAGCAACGGTCATGAAGCTTTCTTT
-	once	12	TRBV30	TRBJ2-3	CAVAEGADTQYF	TGTGCTGTGGCAGAGGGTGCAGATACGCAGTATTTT
-	-	15	TRBV4-2	TRBJ1-5	CASSQDPLGNQPQHF	TGTGCCAGCAGCCAAGATCCTTTGGGAAATCAGCCCCAGCATTTT
-	-	16	TRBV19	TRBJ1-1	CASSRGPGEGDTEAFF	TGTGCCAGTAGTAGGGGACCAGGGGAAGGGGACACTGAAGCTTTCTTT
-	-	16	TRBV11-2	TRBJ1-1	CASSLVQQVLNTEAFF	TGTGCCAGCAGCTTAGTCCAACAGGTGCTGAACACTGAAGCTTTCTTT